This T cell receptor beta chain was captured by sequencing in a study of blood T cell repertoires in COVID-19. This clone has just a few counts. Profiling relied on immunoSEQ multiplex PCR, and the TCRdb table lists in-frame clones only, not all of them. This table holds fewer than 250,000 clones, 87% found once. The study counted Cohort 3 donors as recovered given two negative PCRs, clearance, or symptom resolution. The CDR3 sequence is 15 residues long. CDR1 is SGHRS, CDR2 YFSETQ, per germline. Trimming removed 0 bases at V and 4 bases at J, with 14 bases between. The source material was PBMCs or T cells enriched from blood (not recorded which). V is TRBV5-1 and J is TRBJ2-7; possibly TRBD2 for D (6 bases). The origin of this receptor is a man aged 30-40 years who had recovered from COVID-19. DNA of the CDR3: TGCGCCAGCAGCTTGGCGGGAGATAGTTTGTACGAGCAGTACTTC. This gives the protein CASSLAGDSLYEQYF.